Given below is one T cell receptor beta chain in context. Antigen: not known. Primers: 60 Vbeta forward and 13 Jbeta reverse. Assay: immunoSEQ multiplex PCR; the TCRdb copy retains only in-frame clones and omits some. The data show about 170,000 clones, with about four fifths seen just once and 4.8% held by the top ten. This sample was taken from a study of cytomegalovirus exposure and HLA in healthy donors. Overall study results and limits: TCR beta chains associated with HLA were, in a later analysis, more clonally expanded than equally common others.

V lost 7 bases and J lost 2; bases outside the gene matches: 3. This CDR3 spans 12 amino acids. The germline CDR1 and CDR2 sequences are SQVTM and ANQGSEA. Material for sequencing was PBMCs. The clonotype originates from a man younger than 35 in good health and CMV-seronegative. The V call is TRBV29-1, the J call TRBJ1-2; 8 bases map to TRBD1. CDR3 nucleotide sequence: TGCAGCGCAGGGGGCCAGAACTATGGCTACACCTTC. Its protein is CSAGGQNYGYTF. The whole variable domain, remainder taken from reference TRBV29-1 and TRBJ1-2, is SAVISQKPSRDICQRGTSLTIQCQVDSQVTMMFWYRQQPGQSLTLIATANQGSEATYESGFVIDKFPISRPNLTFSTLTVSNMSPEDSSIYLCSAGGQNYGYTFGSGTRLTVV.